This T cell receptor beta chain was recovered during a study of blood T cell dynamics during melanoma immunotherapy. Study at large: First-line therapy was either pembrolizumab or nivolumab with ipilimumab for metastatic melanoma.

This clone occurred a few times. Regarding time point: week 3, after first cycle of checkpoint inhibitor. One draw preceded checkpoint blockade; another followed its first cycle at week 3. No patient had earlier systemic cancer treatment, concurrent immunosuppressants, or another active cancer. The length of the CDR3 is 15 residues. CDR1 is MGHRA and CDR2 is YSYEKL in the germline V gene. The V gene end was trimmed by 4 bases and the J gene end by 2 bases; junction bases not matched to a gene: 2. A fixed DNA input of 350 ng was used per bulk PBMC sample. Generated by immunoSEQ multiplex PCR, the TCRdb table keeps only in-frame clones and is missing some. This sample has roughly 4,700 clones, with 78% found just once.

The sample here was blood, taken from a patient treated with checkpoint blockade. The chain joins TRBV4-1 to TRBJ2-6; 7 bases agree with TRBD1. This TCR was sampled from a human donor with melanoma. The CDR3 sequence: CASSRTGAGANVLTF. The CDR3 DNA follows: TGCGCCAGCAGCCGGACAGGAGCTGGGGCCAACGTCCTGACTTTC.